A single sample is the source of the 19 T cell receptor beta chains below, sequenced in a study of blood T cell repertoires in COVID-19. TCRdb's copy holds only in-frame clones and misses some; the assay was immunoSEQ multiplex PCR. This sample has 100,000 to 150,000 clones; about 79% occur once, and the top ten carry around 15%. The source material was peripheral blood. The receptors derive from a woman between 50 and 59 years old with acute or convalescent COVID-19.

The chain is built from TRBV7-2 and TRBJ2-7; perhaps TRBD2 as D (5 bases). The CDR3 loop spans 13 amino acids. The V end was cut by 5 bases, the J end by 5 bases, with 13 bases between. The germline gives CDR1 SGHTA, CDR2 FQGNSA. CDR3 region: CASSPRGWDEQYF. DNA for the CDR3: TGTGCCAGCAGCCCCCGCGGGTGGGACGAGCAGTACTTC.

V usage is TRBV5-1 and J usage is TRBJ2-7, with D tentatively TRBD2 (5 bases). Germline lookup yields CDR1 SGHRS and CDR2 YFSETQ. Trimming shortened V by 5 bases and J by 5 bases, and 14 bases separated the two germline ends. There are 13 residues in the CDR3. Here the CDR3 reads CASSLHMGDEQYF. CDR3 DNA sequence: TGCGCCAGCAGTCTTCATATGGGAGACGAGCAGTACTTC.

This clone was found once. As DNA, the CDR3 is TGTGCCACCAGTGACTCGACACATCCCGGAGGAAACACCATATATTTT. This encodes CATSDSTHPGGNTIYF. This sequence joins TRBV24-1 and TRBJ1-3; D is uncertain. The CDR3 totals 16 residues. Germline V gives CDR1 KGHDR, CDR2 SFDVKD. Trimming shortened V by 4 bases and J by 4 bases, and 16 bases separated the two germline ends.

This clone was seen just once. V usage is TRBV6-6 and J usage is TRBJ1-1; D remains ambiguous. The CDR3 totals 13 residues. Germline V gene sequence: CDR1 MNHNY, CDR2 SVGAGI (reference sequence). The V and J ends lost 8 bases and 3 bases respectively, with 13 bases between them. The CDR3 nucleotides read TGTGCCAGCTTAGCCCGGGTGGACACTGAAGCTTTCTTT. The encoded protein is CASLARVDTEAFF.

This chain uses TRBV7-8 with TRBJ1-6; 8 bases agree with TRBD1. Germline V gene sequence: CDR1 SGHVS, CDR2 FQNEAQ. The V and J ends lost 5 bases and 6 bases, in that order; junction bases with no gene match: 12. There are 17 residues in the CDR3. The CDR3 region has the DNA TGTGCCAGCAGCACAAAGGCCGGGACAGGCTCTAATTCACCCCTCCACTTT. Its translation is CASSTKAGTGSNSPLHF.

V gene TRBV7-6 combines with J gene TRBJ1-4, with TRBD1 matching 11 bases. This CDR3 is built from 15 residues. The junction had 5 bases not matched to a gene; V was cut back by 4 bases and J by 7 bases. Germline V gene lookup returns CDR1 SGHVS and CDR2 FNYEAQ. The CDR3 DNA is TGTGCCAGCAGCTCTGGACAGGGGGCGGGTGAAAAACTGTTTTTT. The encoded protein is CASSSGQGAGEKLFF.

The chain joins TRBV10-2 to TRBJ2-7, with 9 bases identical to TRBD1. Germline loops: CDR1 WSHSY, CDR2 SAAADI. The CDR3 sequence is 14 residues long. Trimming took 5 bases from V and 11 from J; bases not matched to a gene: 13. CDR3 residues: CASSTGQGIFGEYF. In DNA, the CDR3 is TGCGCCAGCAGTACCGGACAGGGGATATTCGGGGAGTACTTC.

The gene calls are TRBV24-1 and TRBJ2-3, with no clear D. The CDR3 has 14 residues. Trimming left V 4 bases short and J 3 bases short, with 10 bases between. Germline lookup yields CDR1 KGHDR and CDR2 SFDVKD. CDR3 DNA sequence: TGTGCCACCAGTGACGTCAGGAATACAGATACGCAGTATTTT. Protein: CATSDVRNTDTQYF.

CDR3 amino acids: CASISFRTYEQYF. Written as DNA, the CDR3 is TGTGCCAGCATTAGTTTTAGAACCTACGAGCAGTACTTC. The J gene is TRBJ2-7, the V gene TRBV6-5; D gene unclear. This CDR3 spans 13 amino acids. Germline-derived CDR1 and CDR2 are MNHEY and SVGAGI. Trimming cost V 7 bases and J 2 bases, with 12 bases left between them.

The sample holds one count of this clone. The V call is TRBV27, the J call TRBJ1-2; tentative D call: TRBD1 (5 bases). V shed 3 bases and J shed 4 bases, with 9 bases lying between them. Germline CDR1 MNHEY, CDR2 SMNVEV (reference sequence). The CDR3 length is 13 residues. CDR3 DNA: TGTGCCAGCAGTTTCAGGGTTGGCTATGGCTACACCTTC. It specifies CASSFRVGYGYTF.

The chain couples TRBV4-2 to TRBJ2-3, with 12 bases lining up with TRBD2. Germline CDR1 is LGHNA and CDR2 is YNFKEQ. The CDR3 extends over 19 amino acids. V dropped 1 base and J dropped 2; count of bases not matched to a gene: 10. The CDR3 bases are TGTGCCAGCAGCCAAGCCGTGACTAGCGGGGGCTCCTTCACAGATACGCAGTATTTT. Amino acids: CASSQAVTSGGSFTDTQYF.

CDR3 amino acids: CASSQEDRARNTIYF. CDR3 DNA: TGTGCCAGCAGCCAAGAGGACAGGGCGAGAAACACCATATATTTT. The V call is TRBV3-1 (or the pseudogene TRBV3-2), the J call TRBJ1-3; 8 bases align to TRBD1. The germline V gene has CDR1 LGHDT and CDR2 YNNKEL (reference sequence). The CDR3 loop spans 15 amino acids. V lost 0 bases to trimming and J lost 5 bases; unmatched junction nucleotides: 3.

V and J are TRBV5-1 and TRBJ2-1; 7 positions agree with TRBD2. Germline V CDR1 and CDR2: SGHRS, YFSETQ. V dropped 5 bases and J dropped 10; count of bases not matched to a gene: 6. The CDR3 contains 12 residues. The CDR3 is CASRRDSGEQFF. The DNA of the CDR3 is TGCGCCAGCAGGAGGGATAGCGGGGAGCAGTTCTTC.

The genes are TRBV10-3 and TRBJ1-6; D is unresolved. The CDR3 runs to 14 residues. With 2 bases removed from V and 9 bases from J, the gap between germline ends came to 11 bases. Germline CDR1 ENHRY, CDR2 SYGVKD. CDR3 region: CAISEALSGSPLHF. CDR3 nucleotide sequence: TGTGCCATCAGTGAGGCGCTGTCGGGTTCACCCCTCCACTTT.

This clone showed up just once. V gene TRBV4-1 combines with J gene TRBJ1-4; D unresolved. The germline V gene encodes CDR1 MGHRA and CDR2 YSYEKL. Trimming took off 3 bases at V and 8 bases at J, with 13 bases between the two ends. The CDR3 sequence is 14 residues long. In DNA form, the CDR3 reads TGCGCCAGCAGCCATTCGCACCCTAGAGAAAAACTGTTTTTT. Protein sequence: CASSHSHPREKLFF.

This clone is deemed medium-sized. The chain uses TRBV11-2 and TRBJ2-3; possibly TRBD2 for D (6 bases). The V gene's germline CDR1 is SGHAT and CDR2 FQNNGV. CDR3 size: 17 residues. Between the trimmed V and J ends, which lost 4 bases and 4 bases, there was a span of 21 bases. The CDR3 spells CASSSTRGYGGADTQYF. CDR3 nucleotide sequence: TGTGCCAGCAGCTCCACTCGGGGCTACGGGGGTGCAGATACGCAGTATTTT.

The rearrangement uses TRBV6-2 or TRBV6-3 and TRBJ1-1, with D tentatively TRBD1 (5 bases). Germline CDR1 MNHEY, CDR2 SVGEGT. The CDR3 spans 14 residues. V gave up 4 bases and J gave up 4 bases, with 13 bases separating them. Here the CDR3 reads CASSWRGKGTEAFF. In DNA, the CDR3 is TGTGCCAGCAGTTGGAGGGGTAAAGGCACTGAAGCTTTCTTT.

V is TRBV5-1 and J is TRBJ2-1, with 16 bases aligning to TRBD2. Germline CDR1 and CDR2: SGHRS and YFSETQ. The V gene end was trimmed by 0 bases and the J gene end by 5 bases; junction bases not matched to a gene: 2. There are 17 residues in the CDR3. This CDR3 reads CASSLEGLAGGNNEQFF. The CDR3 nucleotides are TGCGCCAGCAGCTTGGAGGGACTAGCGGGGGGGAACAATGAGCAGTTCTTC.

This chain uses TRBV14 with TRBJ2-1; TRBD1 is a possible D gene (5 bases). The CDR3 loop spans 16 amino acids. Germline CDR1 is SGHDN and CDR2 is FVKESK. V shed 0 bases and J shed 4 bases, with 13 bases lying between them. CDR3 loop: CASSQELGHYYNEQFF. CDR3 sequence (DNA): TGTGCCAGCAGCCAAGAGCTGGGGCACTATTACAATGAGCAGTTCTTC. The full variable domain, rest sourced from reference TRBV14 and TRBJ2-1, is EAGVTQFPSHSVIEKGQTVTLRCDPISGHDNLYWYRRVMGKEIKFLLHFVKESKQDESGMPNNRFLAERTGGTYSTLKVQPAELEDSGVYFCASSQELGHYYNEQFFGPGTRLTVL.